The 24 T cell receptor beta chains below come from one sample, sequenced in a study of T-cell memory formation after mild COVID-19. One entry per CDR3 protein results from TCRdb running MiXCR on the 5' RACE reads. In the table there are about 400,000 distinct CDR3 sequences, less than 25% of which are singletons. Material for sequencing was PBMCs or a T cell subset sorted from them (not recorded which). These receptors were obtained from an adult woman who had mild COVID-19 (a few samples of this study predate the infection). Cell type and time point are not known.

In its sample, this clonotype was seen a few times. The chain combines TRBV7-6 with TRBJ2-5; the D gene is possibly TRBD2 (5 bases). Trimming removed 0 bases at V and 5 bases at J, with 16 bases between. Per the germline V gene, CDR1 is SGHVS and CDR2 is FNYEAQ. The CDR3 is 16 residues long. CDR3 bases: TGTGCCAGCAGCTTAGCTGCAGGACGAAGAGGGGAGACCCAGTACTTC. This encodes CASSLAAGRRGETQYF.

The chain uses TRBV5-1 and TRBJ2-2, with 8 bases lining up with TRBD2. The CDR3 sequence is 15 residues long. Unmatched junction bases numbered 6, after V lost 3 bases and J lost 5 bases. Germline CDR1 is SGHRS and CDR2 is YFSETQ. CDR3 bases: TGCGCCAGCAGCTCCGGGACTAGGGGGACCGGGGAGCTGTTTTTT. Encoded protein: CASSSGTRGTGELFF.

In its sample, this clonotype was seen a few times. The genes are TRBV5-1 and TRBJ1-2; D might be TRBD1 (6 bases). CDR3 length equals 15 residues. CDR1 is SGHRS, CDR2 YFSETQ, per germline. Trimming stripped 4 bases from V and 4 bases from J, with 17 bases between. The CDR3 reads CASSPTTGMAYGYTF. Written as DNA, the CDR3 is TGCGCCAGCAGCCCAACTACAGGGATGGCCTATGGCTACACCTTC.

The CDR3 sequence: CASSQLTSGNTEAFF. In DNA, the CDR3 is TGCGCCAGCAGCCAACTAACTTCTGGGAACACTGAAGCTTTCTTT. The chain is built from TRBV4-1 and TRBJ1-1; D remains unclear. Germline lookup yields CDR1 MGHRA and CDR2 YSYEKL. V lost 2 bases and J lost 1, with 11 bases in between. This CDR3 comprises 15 residues.

V gene TRBV6-5 combines with J gene TRBJ2-4; TRBD2 matches at 13 bases. The CDR3 runs to 18 residues. Trimming removed 2 bases from V and 0 bases from J; junction bases left unmatched: 4. Germline values: CDR1 MNHEY, CDR2 SVGAGI. CDR3 protein: CASSYGLAGAGAKNIQYF. In DNA, the CDR3 is TGTGCCAGCAGTTACGGACTAGCGGGAGCCGGAGCCAAAAACATTCAGTACTTC.

In this sample, this clonotype turned up a few times. This chain links TRBV9 with TRBJ1-2; 12 nucleotides line up with TRBD1. J lost 6 bases, V lost 5 bases, and 14 bases had no gene match. CDR1 and CDR2 from the germline V gene are SGDLS and YYNGEE. The CDR3 is 17 residues long. CDR3 coding DNA: TGTGCCAGCAGTGCGGGACAGGGGGCGATTATCGTGGATGGCTACACCTTC. Protein product: CASSAGQGAIIVDGYTF.

The chain combines TRBV20-1 with TRBJ2-1, with 9 bases lining up with TRBD2. With V trimmed by 3 bases and J by 1 base, 7 bases remained unmatched. The CDR3 is made up of 16 amino acids. Per germline, CDR1 DFQATT and CDR2 SNEGSKA (reference sequence). The CDR3, as DNA: TGCAGTGCTAGCGATCTAGCGGGGCCATCCTACAATGAGCAGTTCTTC. This translates into CSASDLAGPSYNEQFF.

The chain has TRBV30 and TRBJ2-7; 9 nucleotides line up with TRBD1. Germline trimming cut 8 bases from V and 2 bases from J; bases unmatched to any gene: 1. Germline V lookup: CDR1 GTSNPN, CDR2 SVGIG (reference sequence). The CDR3 has 11 amino acids. CDR3 nucleotide sequence: TGTGCCCGACAGGGGGCCTACGAGCAGTACTTC. It translates to CARQGAYEQYF. Together with reference TRBV30 and TRBJ2-7, the CDR3 gives the full variable domain: SQTIHQWPATLVQPVGSPLSLECTVEGTSNPNLYWYRQAAGRGLQLLFYSVGIGQISSEVPQNLSASRPQDRQFILSSKKLLLSDSGFYLCARQGAYEQYFGPGTRLTVT.

This clonotype was seen more than once but under ten times. The chain links TRBV13 to TRBJ2-1, with 10 bases that match TRBD2. Germline V CDR1 and CDR2: PRHDT, FYEKMQ (reference sequence). V lost 5 bases and J lost 1; bases outside the gene matches: 8. CDR3 length: 17 amino acids. The CDR3 sequence: CASSNLKREGSYNEQFF. CDR3 DNA sequence: TGTGCCAGCAGCAACCTCAAGCGGGAGGGTTCCTACAATGAGCAGTTCTTC. The entire variable domain, with the rest obtained from reference TRBV13 and TRBJ2-1, is as follows: AAGVIQSPRHLIKEKRETATLKCYPIPRHDTVYWYQQGPGQDPQFLISFYEKMQSDKGSIPDRFSAQQFSDYHSELNMSSLELGDSALYFCASSNLKREGSYNEQFFGPGTRLTVL.

The chain carries TRBV5-1 and TRBJ2-7; 7 bases are shared with TRBD1. The length of the CDR3 is 15 residues. Germline CDR1 reads SGHRS; CDR2 reads YFSETQ. Losses at the gene ends were 1 base for V and 2 bases for J; bases not matched to a gene: 6. CDR3 sequence reads: CASSLRAGGTYEQYF. In nucleotides, the CDR3 is TGCGCCAGCAGCTTGCGGGCAGGGGGAACCTACGAGCAGTACTTC. Full variable domain (remainder filled in from reference TRBV5-1 and TRBJ2-7): KAGVTQTPRYLIKTRGQQVTLSCSPISGHRSVSWYQQTPGQGLQFLFEYFSETQRNKGNFPGRFSGRQFSNSRSEMNVSTLELGDSALYLCASSLRAGGTYEQYFGPGTRLTVT.

This clonotype was seen a few times. The chain employs TRBV5-1 and TRBJ2-2, with D possibly matching TRBD1 (5 bases). CDR3 length: 14 residues. V was trimmed by 4 bases and J by 7 bases, leaving 14 bases between them. Germline V gene data show CDR1 as SGHRS and CDR2 as YFSETQ. This chain's CDR3 is CASSPGRGGGELFF. CDR3 DNA sequence: TGCGCCAGCAGCCCCGGAAGGGGCGGCGGGGAGCTGTTTTTT.

V gene TRBV4-2 combines with J gene TRBJ2-6; D is unclear. V lost 3 bases and J lost 2, with 2 bases in between. This CDR3 has 13 amino acids. Germline CDR1 is LGHNA and CDR2 is YNFKEQ. The DNA for the CDR3 is TGTGCCAGCAGCCACCCTGGGGCCAACGTCCTGACTTTC. Its translation is CASSHPGANVLTF.

The chain links TRBV7-9 to TRBJ2-7; D might be TRBD1 (5 bases). The CDR3 runs to 11 residues. Per germline, CDR1 SEHNR and CDR2 FQNEAQ (reference sequence). V lost 7 bases and J 3 bases, leaving 7 bases between the germline ends. CDR3 sequence: CASTTVYEQYF. The CDR3 bases are TGTGCCAGCACGACAGTCTACGAGCAGTACTTC.

This clonotype was picked up a small number of times. The gene calls are TRBV15 and TRBJ1-1; D gene uncertain. The length of the CDR3 is 14 residues. The germline V and J ends were trimmed by 1 base and 11 bases, with 17 bases remaining between them. In germline, CDR1 is LNHNV, CDR2 YYDKDF (reference sequence). CDR3 bases: TGTGCCACCAGCAGAGCCCCCGCAGACGAGACTGCTTTCTTT. Its protein is CATSRAPADETAFF.

CDR3 nucleotides: TGTGCCAGCAGCCGACCGCTACTAGCGGGACTCGGGGGAGATACGCAGTATTTT. The encoded protein is CASSRPLLAGLGGDTQYF. The chain joins TRBV5-4 to TRBJ2-3; TRBD2 matches at 10 bases. Germline values: CDR1 SGHNT, CDR2 YYREEE (reference sequence). The CDR3 loop spans 18 amino acids. V lost 4 bases, J lost 5 bases, and 16 bases stayed unmatched.

Only a few counts were recorded for this clonotype. V and J are TRBV7-9 and TRBJ2-5; tentative D call: TRBD1 (6 bases). This CDR3 is built from 12 residues. Trimming removed 5 bases at V and 7 bases at J, with 11 bases between. Germline V lookup: CDR1 SEHNR, CDR2 FQNEAQ (reference sequence). The DNA for the CDR3 is TGTGCCAGCAGCCCCACAGGGTGGACCCAGTACTTC. It is translated as CASSPTGWTQYF.

V gene TRBV11-3 combines with J gene TRBJ2-5; the D is unclear. V was pared by 1 base and J by 1 base, with 10 bases between. Germline CDR1 SGHNT, CDR2 YENEEA. The CDR3 length is 15 residues. The CDR3 DNA follows: TGTGCCAGCAGCTTAGGGGCGCAGCCCCAAGAGACCCAGTACTTC. It specifies CASSLGAQPQETQYF. The full variable domain, its missing parts supplied by reference TRBV11-3 and TRBJ2-5, is EAGVVQSPRYKIIEKKQPVAFWCNPISGHNTLYWYLQNLGQGPELLIRYENEEAVDDSQLPKDRFSAERLKGVDSTLKIQPAELGDSAVYLCASSLGAQPQETQYFGPGTRLLVL.

The gene calls are TRBV14 and TRBJ2-7, with 10 positions matching TRBD2. The germline V gene encodes CDR1 SGHDN and CDR2 FVKESK. The CDR3 length is 16 residues. The V gene end was trimmed by 3 bases and the J gene end by 6 bases; junction bases not matched to a gene: 11. The CDR3 nucleotides read TGTGCCAGCAGCCACCTGGTTAGCGGGGGGAGTCGCGAGCAGTACTTC. It specifies CASSHLVSGGSREQYF.

The genes are TRBV29-1 and TRBJ2-3; TRBD1 matches 10 bases. Germline V gives CDR1 SQVTM, CDR2 ANQGSEA. This CDR3 region has 14 residues. V lost 6 bases to trimming and J lost 6 bases; unmatched junction nucleotides: 9. The CDR3 is CSVTGGARTDTQYF. DNA for the CDR3: TGCAGCGTGACAGGGGGCGCCCGAACCGATACGCAGTATTTT.

This clonotype was seen once. V and J are TRBV6-5 and TRBJ1-1; no definite D call. The germline V gene has CDR1 MNHEY and CDR2 SVGAGI. Trimming stripped 0 bases from V and 1 base from J, with 6 bases between. The CDR3 sequence is 14 residues long. DNA for the CDR3: TGTGCCAGCAGTTACTCGATATCGAACACTGAAGCTTTCTTT. Amino acids: CASSYSISNTEAFF.

This clonotype has more than one count but fewer than ten. V and J are TRBV7-2 and TRBJ2-5, with D tentatively TRBD2 (6 bases). Germline CDR1 and CDR2: SGHTA and FQGNSA. V lost 3 bases and J 5 bases, leaving 10 bases between the germline ends. The CDR3 is 13 residues long. DNA for the CDR3: TGTGCCAGCAGCTTCTTCGGAGGGGAGACCCAGTACTTC. Translation gives CASSFFGGETQYF.

The chain is built from TRBV5-6 and TRBJ2-5; D perhaps matches TRBD1 (5 bases). Germline V CDR1 and CDR2: SGHDT, YYEEEE. The CDR3 extends over 14 amino acids. V lost 6 bases to trimming and J lost 3 bases, with 15 bases between them. In DNA, the CDR3 is TGTGCCAGCACCCTAGGGGATTTCGAAGAGACCCAGTACTTC. Its translation: CASTLGDFEETQYF. Supplemented by reference TRBV5-6 and TRBJ2-5, the full variable domain reads DAGVTQSPTHLIKTRGQQVTLRCSPKSGHDTVSWYQQALGQGPQFIFQYYEEEERQRGNFPDRFSGHQFPNYSSELNVNALLLGDSALYLCASTLGDFEETQYFGPGTRLLVL.

This clonotype is a singleton in its sample. This chain uses TRBV5-1 with TRBJ2-1; tentatively, D is TRBD1 or TRBD2 (5 bases each). The V end lost 4 bases, the J end lost 8 bases, and 13 bases lay between the germline ends. The CDR3 totals 13 residues. CDR1 and CDR2 from the germline V gene are SGHRS and YFSETQ. The DNA for the CDR3 is TGCGCCAGCAGCATCGGGACCACAGATGAGCAGTTCTTC. Translation: CASSIGTTDEQFF. Looking up the rest from reference TRBV5-1 and TRBJ2-1 gives the full variable domain: KAGVTQTPRYLIKTRGQQVTLSCSPISGHRSVSWYQQTPGQGLQFLFEYFSETQRNKGNFPGRFSGRQFSNSRSEMNVSTLELGDSALYLCASSIGTTDEQFFGPGTRLTVL.

A few counts support this clonotype. The J gene is TRBJ2-2, the V gene TRBV20-1; 11 bases are a match to TRBD1. This CDR3 spans 14 amino acids. Germline CDR1 is DFQATT and CDR2 is SNEGSKA (reference sequence). Losses at the gene ends were 4 bases for V and 7 bases for J; bases not matched to a gene: 5. The CDR3 nucleotides read TGCAGTGCTATGGGACAGGGGGGCGGCGGGGAGCTGTTTTTT. It translates to CSAMGQGGGGELFF.